Each of the 5 T cell receptor beta chains below was sequenced from the same sample in a study of T cell responses to AZD1222 COVID-19 vaccine. Using immunoSEQ multiplex PCR, the repertoire was profiled, and TCRdb retains in-frame clones only, with some absent. The table lists 150,000 or so clones, about nine tenths of them singletons. Material: peripheral blood, obtained on day 0 of AZD1222 vaccination. These receptors were collected from an adult in good health.

The J gene is TRBJ1-5, the V gene TRBV24-1; D remains unclear. V was cut by 4 bases and J by 7 bases, with 7 bases left in between. The germline gives CDR1 KGHDR, CDR2 SFDVKD. The CDR3 sequence is 12 residues long. The CDR3 DNA follows: TGTGCCACCAGTGACTCTAGGCAGCCCCAGCATTTT. Its protein product is CATSDSRQPQHF.

The chain links TRBV5-4 to TRBJ2-1; the match to TRBD2 covers 12 bases. The CDR3 covers 16 residues. The germline CDR1 and CDR2 sequences are SGHNT and YYREEE (reference sequence). Germline trimming cut 5 bases from V and 4 bases from J; bases unmatched to any gene: 7. The CDR3 DNA sequence: TGTGCCAGCAGTTGGACTAGCGGGAACACATACAATGAGCAGTTCTTC. Translating it yields CASSWTSGNTYNEQFF.

This clone was counted a single time. The chain links TRBV14 to TRBJ1-3; D ambiguous. Germline V CDR1 and CDR2: SGHDN, FVKESK. Trimming pared 1 base from V and 4 bases from J, leaving 11 bases between. This CDR3 is built from 15 residues. The CDR3 here is CASSQGFHLGNTIYF. The CDR3 coding sequence is TGTGCCAGCAGCCAAGGATTTCATTTAGGAAACACCATATATTTT.

The DNA for the CDR3 is TGTGCCAGCAGCTTTGGTCTTAAGGGAAATTCACCCCTCCACTTT. Protein sequence: CASSFGLKGNSPLHF. V and J are TRBV7-2 and TRBJ1-6; D not resolved. Trimming shortened V by 3 bases and J by 7 bases, and 13 bases separated the two germline ends. CDR1 and CDR2 from the germline V gene are SGHTA and FQGNSA. The CDR3 totals 15 residues.

This clone turned up a few times. The J gene is TRBJ1-6, the V gene TRBV7-9; D unresolved. Germline V gene data show CDR1 as SEHNR and CDR2 as FQNEAQ (reference sequence). The CDR3 consists of 18 residues. Trimming stripped 5 bases from V and 0 bases from J, with 17 bases between. The chain's CDR3 is CASSRWTGSYSYNSPLHF. In DNA form, the CDR3 reads TGTGCCAGCAGCCGATGGACGGGATCGTACTCCTATAATTCACCCCTCCACTTT. Based on the CDR3 plus reference TRBV7-9 and TRBJ1-6, the full variable domain is DTGVSQNPRHKITKRGQNVTFRCDPISEHNRLYWYRQTLGQGPEFLTYFQNEAQLEKSRLLSDRFSAERPKGSFSTLEIQRTEQGDSAMYLCASSRWTGSYSYNSPLHFGNGTRLTVT.